This T cell receptor beta chain was sequenced in a study of regulatory T cells in long-lasting Graves disease. There are a few counts of this clonotype. Germline assignment: CDR1 MNHEY and CDR2 SMNVEV (reference sequence). Trimming stripped 1 base from V and 7 bases from J, with 10 bases between. The CDR3 runs to 13 residues. The TCR beta library used iRepertoire HTBI primers with Arm-PCR amplification of CDR3. TCRdb recomputed calls from the multiplex PCR reads with MiXCR, one row per CDR3 protein. The sample records about 560,000 distinct CDR3 sequences, approximately 16% being singletons. Time point: newly diagnosed GD, antithyroid drugs for less than 3 months. Construction of the TCR library relied on RNA isolated from PBMCs. The same data also went into a second study, on T cells in Graves' hyperthyroidism and ophthalmopathy. Per that paper: Diagnosis of hyperthyroidism was new in patients aged 18 to 65, and its duration was under 2 months.

The J gene is TRBJ1-1, the V gene TRBV27, with TRBD1 as a possible D gene (5 bases). The clonotype originates from a man aged 18-30 years with Graves disease. Sequences were derived from peripheral blood mononuclear cells (PBMCs), sampled at new diagnosis, from a patient treated with antithyroid drugs. The CDR3 reads CASSLLGGDEAFF. CDR3 bases: TGTGCCAGCAGTTTATTGGGGGGAGATGAAGCTTTCTTT.